These T cell receptor beta chains were read from a single sample in a study of Tregs in tolerant kidney transplant recipients. Profiled with immunoSEQ multiplex PCR; TCRdb holds only in-frame clones, not every one. The repertoire holds 60,000 to 95,000 clones, with roughly 98% as singletons. Source: CD4+ T cells from blood, taken before the transplant. The receptors stem from a human donor who received a combined kidney and bone marrow transplant. Each CDR3 is given with its conserved first and last residue. The order of the fields is V gene, CDR3 length, clone size, J gene, D gene, CDR3 protein, CDR3 DNA. A D gene is named only where the DNA matches it firmly. Only some rows state a clone size, as once, few, many or a class for expanded clones.

TRBV10-3	15	.	TRBJ2-1	.	CAISELATSVYEQFF	TGTGCCATCAGTGAGCTCGCAACTAGTGTCTATGAGCAGTTCTTC
TRBV19	13	.	TRBJ2-3	TRBD2	CASSIGGGDTQYF	TGTGCCAGTAGTATCGGGGGAGGGGATACGCAGTATTTT
TRBV5-1	13	.	TRBJ2-1	TRBD1	CASSIGQGNEQFF	TGCGCCAGCAGCATCGGACAGGGGAATGAGCAGTTCTTC
TRBV7-6	13	.	TRBJ2-7	.	CASSLAAGYEQYF	TGTGCCAGCAGCTTAGCCGCAGGGTACGAGCAGTACTTC
TRBV19	14	.	TRBJ2-2	.	CASSSPGNTGELFF	TGTGCCAGTAGTAGCCCAGGAAACACCGGGGAGCTGTTTTTT
TRBV21-1	16	.	TRBJ2-2	.	CASSKGFTGDTGELFF	TGTGCCAGCAGCAAAGGGTTCACAGGGGACACCGGGGAGCTGTTTTTT
TRBV7-3	15	.	TRBJ2-1	.	CASSLAEAPYNEQFF	TGTGCCAGCAGCTTAGCAGAGGCTCCCTACAATGAGCAGTTCTTC
TRBV6-6	16	.	TRBJ2-3	TRBD2	CASHSKLAVSTDTQYF	TGTGCCAGCCATTCTAAGCTAGCGGTGAGCACAGATACGCAGTATTTT
TRBV7-3	12	.	TRBJ2-1	.	CASSPPGDFKFF	TGTGCCAGCAGCCCACCGGGGGACTTCAAGTTCTTC
TRBV7-2	14	once	TRBJ1-1	.	CASSLVPENTEAFF	TGTGCCAGCAGCTTAGTACCAGAGAACACTGAAGCTTTCTTT
TRBV5-4	15	.	TRBJ1-1	.	CASTRRGGRGTEAFF	TGTGCCAGCACCCGGCGCGGGGGCCGCGGCACTGAAGCTTTCTTT
TRBV19	14	.	TRBJ2-7	TRBD2	CASSIKAGTYEQYF	TGTGCCAGTAGTATCAAAGCGGGGACCTACGAGCAGTACTTC
TRBV11-1	15	once	TRBJ1-1	TRBD1	CASSFLDRANTEAFF	TGTGCCAGCAGCTTCTTAGACAGGGCGAACACTGAAGCTTTCTTT
TRBV18	15	.	TRBJ1-5	.	CASSQEGISNQPQHF	TGTGCCAGCTCACAGGAGGGAATTAGCAATCAGCCCCAGCATTTT
TRBV27	14	.	TRBJ1-1	.	CASSFQGMNTEAFF	TGTGCCAGCAGTTTCCAGGGCATGAACACTGAAGCTTTCTTT
TRBV6-4	16	.	TRBJ2-7	TRBD2	CASSQSGLAGSYEQYF	TGTGCCAGCAGCCAATCGGGACTAGCGGGTTCCTACGAGCAGTACTTC
TRBV7-3	15	.	TRBJ1-1	TRBD1	CASSSTGGWNTEAFF	TGTGCCAGCAGCTCAACAGGGGGATGGAACACTGAAGCTTTCTTT
TRBV18	17	.	TRBJ1-4	TRBD1	CASSPQTTQGAHEKLFF	TGTGCCAGCTCACCACAAACAACACAGGGGGCCCATGAAAAACTGTTTTTT
TRBV5-1	14	.	TRBJ1-2	TRBD1	CASSLRQGREGYTF	TGCGCCAGCAGCTTGCGACAGGGGCGAGAGGGCTACACCTTC
TRBV27	13	.	TRBJ2-5	.	CASSSQNQETQYF	TGTGCCAGCAGTTCTCAGAACCAAGAGACCCAGTACTTC
TRBV28	15	.	TRBJ1-2	TRBD1	CATLQGQVIVMGYTF	TGTGCCACCCTCCAGGGACAGGTTATTGTTATGGGCTACACCTTC
TRBV5-1	13	.	TRBJ1-1	.	CASSLGEGTEAFF	TGCGCCAGCAGCTTAGGGGAGGGCACTGAAGCTTTCTTT
TRBV29-1	14	.	TRBJ2-3	TRBD2	CSVGPAGVVDTQYF	TGCAGCGTTGGTCCAGCGGGAGTGGTTGATACGCAGTATTTT
TRBV7-2	17	.	TRBJ2-1	TRBD1	CASSQTFGQGVNNEQFF	TGTGCCAGCAGTCAGACCTTCGGACAGGGGGTTAACAATGAGCAGTTCTTC
TRBV10-3	19	once	TRBJ2-2	TRBD2	CAISEPWGLAGGNTGELFF	TGTGCCATCAGTGAGCCCTGGGGTCTAGCGGGAGGCAACACCGGGGAGCTGTTTTTT
TRBV11-3	14	.	TRBJ2-1	TRBD2	CASSLGTSGSRPFF	TGTGCCAGCAGCTTAGGGACTAGCGGGAGTAGGCCCTTCTTC
TRBV21-1	15	.	TRBJ1-4	.	CASSAYRAEDEKLFF	TGTGCCAGCAGCGCTTACAGGGCCGAGGATGAAAAACTGTTTTTT
TRBV9	15	.	TRBJ2-1	.	CASSITGTTYNEQFF	TGTGCCAGCAGCATCACCGGGACAACCTACAATGAGCAGTTCTTC
TRBV11-3	14	.	TRBJ1-1	TRBD1	CASSLGQENTEAFF	TGTGCCAGCAGCCTGGGACAGGAGAACACTGAAGCTTTCTTT
TRBV2	14	.	TRBJ1-5	TRBD1	CASNVDRVNQPQHF	TGTGCCAGCAATGTGGACAGGGTTAATCAGCCCCAGCATTTT
TRBV7-9	15	once	TRBJ2-7	.	CASSLNPVLSYEQYF	TGTGCCAGCAGCCTCAACCCGGTGCTCTCCTACGAGCAGTACTTC
TRBV7-2	11	.	TRBJ2-7	.	CASSLTWEQYF	TGTGCCAGCAGCCTTACTTGGGAGCAGTACTTC
TRBV19	13	.	TRBJ2-5	.	CASSIIPEETQYF	TGTGCCAGTAGTATCATACCGGAGGAGACCCAGTACTTC
TRBV27	16	.	TRBJ2-1	.	CASSPSTPLGPNEQFF	TGTGCCAGCAGTCCCAGCACTCCACTAGGTCCCAATGAGCAGTTCTTC
TRBV11-1	15	.	TRBJ1-2	.	CASSLAGPNNYGYTF	TGTGCCAGCAGCTTAGCGGGGCCGAATAACTATGGCTACACCTTC
TRBV11-3	16	.	TRBJ2-1	TRBD2	CASSPLLGGGYNEQFF	TGTGCCAGCAGCCCCCTGTTGGGGGGGGGATACAATGAGCAGTTCTTC
TRBV5-8	15	.	TRBJ1-6	.	CASSFSIGGNSPLHF	TGTGCCAGCAGCTTCTCGATAGGGGGTAATTCACCCCTCCACTTT
TRBV7-9	12	.	TRBJ1-2	.	CASSTMGYGYTF	TGTGCCAGCAGCACTATGGGCTATGGCTACACCTTC
TRBV9	15	.	TRBJ2-3	.	CASSVLSYSTDTQYF	TGTGCCAGCAGCGTCCTATCTTACTCCACAGATACGCAGTATTTT
TRBV7-6	16	.	TRBJ1-4	.	CASSLASVGQGGKLFF	TGTGCCAGCAGCTTAGCGTCCGTAGGGCAGGGTGGAAAACTGTTTTTT
TRBV4-2	17	.	TRBJ2-3	.	CASSQEGGGPSTDTQYF	TGTGCCAGCAGCCAAGAGGGCGGAGGTCCTAGCACAGATACGCAGTATTTT
TRBV5-4	14	.	TRBJ1-5	.	CASSSGGGNQPQHF	TGTGCCAGCAGCTCGGGGGGTGGCAATCAGCCCCAGCATTTT
TRBV2	17	.	TRBJ1-5	TRBD1	CASKRRAGGLRNQPQHF	TGTGCCAGCAAAAGGAGGGCAGGGGGTTTACGCAATCAGCCCCAGCATTTT
TRBV29-1	13	once	TRBJ1-2	.	CSVEKNAGGGYTF	TGCAGCGTTGAAAAAAACGCGGGAGGGGGCTACACCTTC
TRBV28	14	.	TRBJ1-5	.	CASSSRSWSQPQHF	TGTGCCAGCAGCTCCCGGTCCTGGTCCCAGCCCCAGCATTTT
TRBV7-3	15	.	TRBJ2-4	TRBD1	CASSLIGGPENIQYF	TGTGCCAGCAGCTTGATAGGGGGCCCTGAAAACATTCAGTACTTC
TRBV18	15	.	TRBJ1-2	.	CASSPPHRQNYGYTF	TGTGCCAGCTCACCCCCACACCGACAGAACTATGGCTACACCTTC
TRBV5-1	14	.	TRBJ2-1	TRBD2	CASKPSGPVNEQFF	TGCGCCAGCAAACCTAGCGGCCCAGTGAATGAGCAGTTCTTC
TRBV7-9	15	.	TRBJ1-2	TRBD1	CASSYVGTGGGGYTF	TGTGCCAGCAGTTACGTAGGGACAGGGGGCGGTGGCTACACCTTC
TRBV27	18	.	TRBJ2-1	TRBD1	CASSPTDRGRGSYNEQFF	TGTGCCAGCAGTCCTACGGACAGGGGGCGCGGGTCCTACAATGAGCAGTTCTTC
TRBV18	16	.	TRBJ2-1	TRBD2	CASSLGTSGTYNEQFF	TGTGCCAGCTCACTCGGGACTAGCGGGACCTACAATGAGCAGTTCTTC